The clone carrying this T cell receptor beta chain was counted a few times. Using its own MiXCR run on the RT-PCR reads, TCRdb lists one record per CDR3 protein. Of about 700,000 distinct CDR3 sequences in the sample, approximately 14% were seen once. Germline V gives CDR1 SGHRS, CDR2 YFSETQ. V lost 0 bases, J lost 4 bases, and 13 bases lay in between. The CDR3 sequence is 15 residues long. Source material: memory CD4+ T cells from blood. The receptor was derived from a female donor in good health, serving as a healthy control. The rearrangement links TRBV5-1 to TRBJ1-2; no clear D gene. In nucleotides, the CDR3 is TGCGCCAGCAGCTTGGTCCCCGGAGACCCCTATGGCTACACCTTC. Translation: CASSLVPGDPYGYTF.